This T cell receptor beta chain is from a study of regulatory T cells in long-lasting Graves disease (dated by TCRdb to about 2021). Turning to the overall study: Newly diagnosed Graves' disease patients had taken antithyroid drugs for less than 3 months. The study was registered as a clinical trial and conducted in China. Peripheral blood TCR sequencing and RNA sequencing compared persistent Graves' disease patients with newly diagnosed Graves' disease patients. A total of roughly 35 samples were covered by TCR sequencing, comprising approximately 13 persistent and 20 newly diagnosed Graves' disease patients.

The study at large found these results: Compared with newly diagnosed patients, persistent Graves' disease patients had lower TCR Shannon entropy and fewer highly expanded clones, which suggests clonal expansion. The authors acknowledged the small sample size as a limitation that may reduce accuracy. Peripheral blood alone was examined, since thyroid tissue, which constituted the primary lesion, could not be accessed. Sequencing and analysis were restricted to the TCR beta chain. More public clonotypes were shared among persistent patients (under 3,000) than among newly diagnosed patients (just under 1,000).

Receptor amplification or capture employed multiplex PCR. The reads were generated on an Illumina HiSeq 4000. iRepertoire HTBI primers and Arm-PCR amplification of CDR3 regions were used to construct TCR beta libraries. Before sequencing, the PCR products went through gel purification. On the study's bioinformatics: Across samples, around 62 TRBV and roughly 15 TRBJ segments were identified and used for gene usage analysis of CDR3 amino acid clonotypes. COPE and FqMerger were used to merge filtered high-quality paired reads into contigs. BLAST was used to align contigs to IMGT TRBV, TRBD and TRBJ reference genes, with CDR3 defined following IMGT. Clonotypes above 0.1% frequency were classified as highly expanded clones. Shannon entropy was used to measure repertoire diversity, and the Gini coefficient was used to measure V-J evenness. Public clonotypes were defined as clonotypes shared by more than one individual. The raw public reads went through TCRdb reprocessing: fastp at Q25, MiXCR clone calling, in-frame beta chains kept. Rows with a matching CDR3 protein are joined into one entry that keeps the most common DNA and genes. It is TCRdb's table, rather than the study itself, that gives the V and J calls and clone size. Present in this sample are 540,000 or so distinct CDR3 sequences, approximately 13% of which were seen just once. 8.5% to 10% of the sample is held by the ten biggest clonotypes.

A remark on this clonotype: The antigen it binds to is not known. Base qualities were left out, and no much larger clone turns up one base away.

The time point label, read with the paper, signifies: newly diagnosed GD, antithyroid drugs for less than 3 months. RNA was extracted from PBMCs in TRIzol for both TCR sequencing and RNA sequencing. Graves' disease was diagnosed according to American Thyroid Association guidelines. Patients were recruited from an endocrinology department in Xi'an, China. Each patient gave around 9.2 milliliters of peripheral blood, collected in an EDTA anticoagulant tube. Ficoll Paque Plus density gradient separation was used to isolate PBMCs, and no further T cell sorting was done. RNA quality was checked with an Agilent 2100 Bioanalyzer and agarose gel, and concentration with a NanoDrop 2000. The data also belong to a second study, concerning T cells in Graves' hyperthyroidism and ophthalmopathy. Reported in the second study: A patient counted as having stable Graves' hyperthyroidism if no progression to ophthalmopathy occurred over 18 months of follow-up. Hyperthyroidism patients were newly diagnosed, had a disease duration of under 2 months, and were aged 18 to 65 years. The study excluded patients with uncontrolled infections, other autoimmune diseases, pregnancy or lactation. Diagnoses were established on the basis of clinical symptoms, serum thyroxine and TRAb, thyroid ultrasound, and orbital computed tomography. A first-round RT-PCR of the TCR CDR3 used the HTBI primer set with the Qiagen OneStep RT-PCR kit. Most expanded thyroid clonotypes (frequency above 0.001) were also detected in blood, suggesting blood repertoires may reflect thyroid immune responses. A 13 V-J signature model separated ophthalmopathy from stable hyperthyroidism, with over 85% sensitivity and 81.08% specificity in cross-validation and 80%/75% in testing. During validation, the model predicted progression to ophthalmopathy a median of roughly six months ahead of onset, with more than 60% sensitivity and about 72% specificity. TCR V-J signatures able to tell the groups apart were searched for in a discovery cohort of 100 or so patients, of whom more than 40 had Graves' ophthalmopathy and roughly 58 had stable Graves' hyperthyroidism. Prospective prediction of ophthalmopathy was tested in an independent validation cohort consisting of about 20 hyperthyroidism patients and more than 15 patients who later progressed to ophthalmopathy. The 100 discovery patients were randomly divided into training and test sets at a 7:3 ratio. In addition, the study compared T-cell repertoires in thyroid tissue and in blood from several Graves' hyperthyroidism patients. Following sampling, methimazole starting at 30 mg daily was given to hyperthyroidism patients, and high-dose intravenous methylprednisolone was given to ophthalmopathy patients. The libraries were constructed in a second round of multiplex PCR and then size-selected and purified. Sequencing of the libraries was done on an Illumina HiSeq2000 using paired-end 100 bp reads. SOAPnuke was used to process the raw data, removing reads that contained adapters or uncalled bases, had a mean Phred below 15, or lacked an exact match to the constant primer or identifier. COPE v1.2.5 was used to merge high-quality paired reads, and clonotypes were defined as unique nucleotide sequences. Clonotypes were aligned to IMGT TRBV, TRBD and TRBJ reference segments using MiTCR v1.1. The analysis included only V-J combinations with a frequency above 0.0001, which together covered roughly 99% of the repertoires. A TCS score was defined as the ratio of F50 (clonal expansion) to E x V (chaos), with BLOSUM62-based TCRdist applied between CDR3 peptides within each V-J. Welch's t-statistics and random forest reduced roughly 530 V-J features to 13, which were used in a naive Bayes classifier (R e1071). No statistical method was used to set the sample size in advance, and investigators knew the group allocation. The paper reports TCR Vbeta CDR3 sequencing of more than 120 peripheral blood samples: 43 ophthalmopathy, around 80 hyperthyroidism and around 17 progressor patients.

The material sequenced was peripheral blood mononuclear cells (PBMCs), taken at new diagnosis, from a patient treated with antithyroid drugs. The sequence came from a man aged 25-40 years with Graves disease. Donor details come from another sample of the same person, matched by shared clones.

The nucleotide sequence is TGTGCCAGCAGCACCTTTGGGACAGAAGCTTTCTTT. It translates as CASSTFGTEAFF. The chain is encoded by TRBV6-1 joined to TRBJ1-1; a tentative D match to TRBD1 spans 6 bases. From cysteine to phenylalanine, the CDR3 is 12 amino acids long. The read is trimmed to its CDR3 DNA, 36 bases read in frame from base 1. The germline ends are 13 bases apart after V is trimmed by 6 bases and J by 8 bases. The germline V gene yields MNHNS for CDR1 and SASEGT for CDR2.